The 3 T cell receptor beta chains below were found in one sample sequenced in a study of blood T cells in healthy people across ages. A second roughly 6 to 11 cycle PCR used barcoded and J-beta primers. Via MiXCR, TCRdb re-called the 5' RACE reads, giving one row per CDR3 protein. The sample records 700,000 to 800,000 distinct CDR3 sequences, roughly 45% being singletons. The specimen sequenced was blood. Receptors originate from a woman aged 55-70 years in good health.

V usage is TRBV10-3 and J usage is TRBJ2-3; either TRBD1 or TRBD2 may supply D (5 bases each). CDR1 ENHRY and CDR2 SYGVKD come from the germline V gene. The CDR3 length is 15 residues. V was trimmed by 0 bases and J by 1 base, leaving 8 bases between them. CDR3 DNA sequence: TGTGCCATCAGTGAGTCGAGAGGGGGCACAGATACGCAGTATTTT. This sequence encodes CAISESRGGTDTQYF.

The chain is built from TRBV5-6 and TRBJ2-7; possible D gene TRBD2, 6 bases. CDR1 is SGHDT, CDR2 YYEEEE, per germline. V lost 1 base, J lost 3 bases, and 20 bases lay in between. CDR3 length: 17 amino acids. In DNA, the CDR3 is TGTGCCAGCAGCTTGAAGACTAAAGAGGAGGGAAACTACGAGCAGTACTTC. Translating gives CASSLKTKEEGNYEQYF.

This clonotype has ten or more counts. The gene calls are TRBV29-1 and TRBJ2-7, with 7 bases that match TRBD1. Trimming took 6 bases from V and 4 from J; bases not matched to a gene: 9. The CDR3 totals 13 residues. Germline V gene data show CDR1 as SQVTM and CDR2 as ANQGSEA. The CDR3 reads CSVRGGARYEQYF. The CDR3 DNA sequence: TGCAGCGTGCGAGGGGGCGCGCGGTACGAGCAGTACTTC.